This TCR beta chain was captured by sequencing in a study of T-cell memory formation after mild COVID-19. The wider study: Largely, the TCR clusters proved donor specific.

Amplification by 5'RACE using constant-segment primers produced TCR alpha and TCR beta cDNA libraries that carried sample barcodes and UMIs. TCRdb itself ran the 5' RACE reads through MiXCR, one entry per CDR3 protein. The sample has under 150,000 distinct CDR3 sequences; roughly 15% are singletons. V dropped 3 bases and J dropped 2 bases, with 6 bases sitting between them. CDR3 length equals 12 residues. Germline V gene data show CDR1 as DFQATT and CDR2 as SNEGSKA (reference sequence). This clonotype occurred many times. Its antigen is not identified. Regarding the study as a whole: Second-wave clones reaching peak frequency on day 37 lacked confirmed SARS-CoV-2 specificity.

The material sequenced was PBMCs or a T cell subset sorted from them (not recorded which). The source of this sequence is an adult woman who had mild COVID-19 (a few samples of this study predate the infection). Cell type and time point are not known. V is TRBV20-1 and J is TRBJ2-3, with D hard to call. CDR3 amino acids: CSARNYTDTQYF. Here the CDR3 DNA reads TGCAGTGCTAGGAATTACACAGATACGCAGTATTTT.